This T cell receptor (beta chain) originates from a study of T cell responses to AZD1222 COVID-19 vaccine. The study, taken as a whole, reports: Clonal diversity was possibly underestimated, and white British individuals and females predominated among donors.

Using immunoSEQ multiplex PCR, the repertoire was profiled, and TCRdb retains in-frame clones only, with some absent. The sample includes 120,000 or so clones, around 87% of them seen just once. The CDR3 totals 13 residues. Germline CDR1 SNHLY, CDR2 FYNNEI. V lost 4 bases to trimming and J lost 2 bases, with 8 bases between them. About this clone: Its antigen is not known.

The V gene is TRBV2, the J gene TRBJ2-5; D gene ambiguous. This specimen was peripheral blood, taken 28 days after the second AZD1222 dose. This receptor was taken from an adult who received the AZD1222 COVID-19 vaccine. The CDR3 loop is CASSVRRQETQYF. The CDR3 DNA reads as TGTGCCAGCAGTGTCCGGCGACAAGAGACCCAGTACTTC.